Listed here are 4 T cell receptor beta chains from one sample, sequenced in a study of blood T cell repertoires in COVID-19 (dated by TCRdb to 2018 to 2021). The method was the immunoSEQ multiplex PCR assay. Imported from immuneACCESS, the table was reduced by TCRdb to in-frame sequences with V and J called. These copies leave out some clones; in studies compared against another copy, an unresolved V gene accounts for under half, and the cause of the remainder is not known. Counted in this sample were 130,000 or so clones; around 90% of them appeared once. The ten top clones hold about 10% of the sample. Sequencing was performed on peripheral blood. Source of these receptors: a man between 60 and 75 years old with active or convalescent COVID-19.

This clone has a handful of counts. This chain uses TRBV3-1 (or the pseudogene TRBV3-2) with TRBJ2-4, with D perhaps TRBD1 (6 bases). The V end lost 0 bases, the J end lost 9 bases, and 18 bases lay between the germline ends. CDR3 length equals 16 residues. CDR1 is LGHDT, CDR2 YNNKEL, per germline (reference sequence). The chain's CDR3 is CASSQEWQGKGSIQYF. CDR3 nucleotide sequence: TGTGCCAGCAGCCAAGAATGGCAGGGGAAGGGAAGCATTCAGTACTTC.

V and J are TRBV19 and TRBJ1-3; D is undetermined. Trimming removed 2 bases at V and 0 bases at J, with 8 bases between. Germline V CDR1 and CDR2: LNHDA, SQIVND (reference sequence). The CDR3 spans 15 residues. The CDR3 here is CASSIRLNSGNTIYF. CDR3 nucleotide sequence: TGTGCCAGTAGTATAAGACTTAACTCTGGAAACACCATATATTTT.

This chain links TRBV19 with TRBJ1-5; D not resolved. The CDR3 length is 14 residues. V gave up 3 bases and J gave up 0 bases, with 6 bases separating them. Germline CDR1 and CDR2: LNHDA and SQIVND (reference sequence). In nucleotides, the CDR3 is TGTGCCAGTAGTATCGAGTCTAGCAATCAGCCCCAGCATTTT. Translating it yields CASSIESSNQPQHF.

The chain carries TRBV6-2 or TRBV6-3 and TRBJ2-2, with TRBD2 identical over 9 bases. V was pared by 2 bases and J by 1 base, with 5 bases of the junction left unmatched. This CDR3 region has 17 residues. Germline V gene sequence: CDR1 MNHEY, CDR2 SVGEGT. The CDR3: CASSYAVTSGNTGELFF. The CDR3 DNA follows: TGTGCCAGCAGTTACGCGGTGACTAGCGGGAACACCGGGGAGCTGTTTTTT.